Given below is one T cell receptor (beta chain) in context. The sample comes from a study of T cell repertoires in cytomegalovirus infection. Looked up from germline, CDR1 is SGHTA and CDR2 is FQGNSA. The V end was cut by 5 bases, the J end by 2 bases, with 13 bases between. The length of the CDR3 is 15 residues. From the reads, TCRdb called clonotypes with MiXCR, one entry per CDR3 protein. The sample has about 400,000 distinct CDR3 sequences; around a sixth are singletons. The source of this sequence is a human donor in good health (CMV status not recorded). Some clones in this sample may be carry-over from other donors' samples. Specimen: PBMCs. This chain uses TRBV7-2 with TRBJ1-5, with D tentatively TRBD1 (6 bases). The CDR3 DNA follows: TGTGCCAGCAGCCAAGGTGGGGGCCGCAATCAGCCCCAGCATTTT. Residues: CASSQGGGRNQPQHF.